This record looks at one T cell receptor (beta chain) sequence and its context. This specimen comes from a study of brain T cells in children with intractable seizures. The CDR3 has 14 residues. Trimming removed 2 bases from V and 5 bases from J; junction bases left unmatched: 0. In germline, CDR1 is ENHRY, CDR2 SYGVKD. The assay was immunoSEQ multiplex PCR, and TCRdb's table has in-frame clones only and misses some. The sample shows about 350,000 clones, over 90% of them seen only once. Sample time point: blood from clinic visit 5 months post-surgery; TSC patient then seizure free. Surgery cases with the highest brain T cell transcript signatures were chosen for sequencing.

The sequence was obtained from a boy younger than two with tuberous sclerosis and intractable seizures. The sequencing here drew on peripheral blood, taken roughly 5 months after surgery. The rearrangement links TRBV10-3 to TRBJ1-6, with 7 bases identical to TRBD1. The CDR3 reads CAISEGQDNSPLHF. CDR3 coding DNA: TGTGCCATCAGTGAGGGACAGGATAATTCACCCCTCCACTTT.